This T cell receptor beta chain comes out of a study of cytomegalovirus exposure and HLA in healthy donors. PCR primers comprised 60 Vbeta and 13 Jbeta primers. Profiling relied on immunoSEQ multiplex PCR, and the TCRdb table lists in-frame clones only, not all of them. The data show about 130,000 clones, with 75% to 85% seen just once and approximately 1.5% held by the top ten. Trimming shortened V by 6 bases and J by 8 bases, and 16 bases separated the two germline ends. Looked up from germline, CDR1 is SQVTM and CDR2 is ANQGSEA. The CDR3 is 12 amino acids. The clonotype originates from a woman in her thirties or forties in good health and CMV-seronegative. V gene TRBV29-1 combines with J gene TRBJ1-1; D is undetermined. The sample comprised PBMCs. The CDR3 nucleotides read TGCAGCGTAGAATCCCGGGAGCAAGAAGCTTTCTTT. Protein sequence: CSVESREQEAFF. Full variable domain (remainder filled in from reference TRBV29-1 and TRBJ1-1): SAVISQKPSRDICQRGTSLTIQCQVDSQVTMMFWYRQQPGQSLTLIATANQGSEATYESGFVIDKFPISRPNLTFSTLTVSNMSPEDSSIYLCSVESREQEAFFGQGTRLTVV.